The 25 T cell receptor beta chains below were found in one sample sequenced in a study of T cell repertoires in ileal Crohn's disease. Only in-frame clones appear in the TCRdb table, and some are missing; sequencing was by immunoSEQ multiplex PCR. This sample yields 10,000 to 14,000 clones, of which about three quarters are seen a single time; 3.5% to 5% belongs to the top ten. Sequencing was done on a sample of ileal tissue. These TCRs come from an adult with Crohn's disease.

The rearrangement joins TRBV9 to TRBJ2-3; D unclear. Germline assignment: CDR1 SGDLS and CDR2 YYNGEE. V shed 3 bases and J shed 0 bases, with 5 bases lying between them. The CDR3 consists of 13 residues. DNA for the CDR3: TGTGCCAGCAGCGAACGGAGCACAGATACGCAGTATTTT. Amino acids: CASSERSTDTQYF.

The V and J genes are TRBV4-1 and TRBJ1-5; 7 nucleotides line up with TRBD1. This CDR3 has 17 residues. With 5 bases clipped from V and 8 bases from J, the junction kept 18 bases outside the gene matches. CDR1 is MGHRA, CDR2 YSYEKL, per germline. As DNA, the CDR3 is TGCGCCAGCAGCTTCGCACTTAGACAGGGTTCAGGGGAGCCCCAGCATTTT. Its protein product is CASSFALRQGSGEPQHF.

With regard to this clone: A junction boundary mismatches the germline segment, possibly from a read error. The rearrangement uses TRBV28 and TRBJ1-1; D is unresolved. Per the germline V gene, CDR1 is MDHEN and CDR2 is SYDVKM. This CDR3 has 12 amino acids. CDR3 protein: CASSLQYQQPTF. CDR3 coding DNA: TGTGCCAGCAGTTTGCAATATCAACAGCCAACCTTT.

The gene calls are TRBV9 and TRBJ1-2; perhaps TRBD1 as D (5 bases). Trimming stripped 3 bases from V and 4 bases from J, with 13 bases between. CDR1 is SGDLS, CDR2 YYNGEE, per germline. This CDR3 is 14 amino acids long. DNA of the CDR3: TGTGCCAGCAGCGAGGGGAACAGGCCCTATGGCTACACCTTC. This codes for CASSEGNRPYGYTF.

The J gene is TRBJ2-2, the V gene TRBV5-4; D might be TRBD2 (5 bases). The V gene lost 0 bases and the J gene lost 3 bases, with 12 bases spanning the gap. The CDR3 loop spans 16 amino acids. From germline, CDR1 is SGHNT and CDR2 YYREEE (reference sequence). DNA of the CDR3: TGTGCCAGCAGCTTGGTTGGGCAGGAGGACACCGGGGAGCTGTTTTTT. Protein product: CASSLVGQEDTGELFF.

The chain uses TRBV4-2 and TRBJ1-5; TRBD1 agrees at 9 bases. The CDR3 extends over 18 amino acids. After removal of 1 base from V and 6 bases from J, the junction contained 13 bases not matched to a gene. Germline V gene lookup returns CDR1 LGHNA and CDR2 YNFKEQ. The CDR3 coding sequence is TGTGCCAGCAGCCAAGCCCGGAGGGGACAGGGTCATAGTCAGCCCCAGCATTTT. Translation gives CASSQARRGQGHSQPQHF.

V gene TRBV6-1 combines with J gene TRBJ2-7, with D possibly TRBD2 on 6 matching bases. V lost 8 bases and J lost 4, with 15 bases in between. The CDR3 loop spans 13 amino acids. Germline loops: CDR1 MNHNS, CDR2 SASEGT. This CDR3 reads CASGGSFNYEQYF. In DNA form, the CDR3 reads TGTGCCAGCGGGGGGTCCTTTAATTACGAGCAGTACTTC.

CDR3 sequence: CASSLSALNTEAFF. The CDR3 DNA is TGTGCCAGCAGTTTATCAGCTTTGAACACTGAAGCTTTCTTT. The chain couples TRBV27 to TRBJ1-1; D uncertain. Trimming left V 0 bases short and J 0 bases short, with 5 bases between. CDR1 is MNHEY and CDR2 is SMNVEV in the germline V gene (reference sequence). CDR3 length: 14 amino acids.

This chain uses TRBV11-3 with TRBJ2-7; 10 bases agree with TRBD1. The germline gives CDR1 SGHNT, CDR2 YENEEA. Trimming cost V 2 bases and J 5 bases; bases outside gene matches: 3. The CDR3 spans 14 residues. CDR3 amino acids: CASSLRQGANEQYF. In nucleotides, the CDR3 is TGTGCCAGCAGCTTAAGACAGGGGGCCAACGAGCAGTACTTC.

The gene calls are TRBV7-3 and TRBJ2-7, with TRBD1 as a possible D gene (6 bases). The germline V gene has CDR1 SGHTA and CDR2 FQGTGA. The CDR3 totals 14 residues. V gave up 5 bases and J gave up 3 bases, with 14 bases separating them. For the CDR3, the DNA is TGTGCCAGCAGCACAGGGCAAAGGGGCTACGAGCAGTACTTC. Its translation: CASSTGQRGYEQYF.

This chain links TRBV2 with TRBJ1-5; 9 nucleotides match TRBD1. Germline lookup yields CDR1 SNHLY and CDR2 FYNNEI. Germline trimming cut 6 bases from V and 5 bases from J; bases unmatched to any gene: 5. The CDR3 is 14 residues long. The CDR3 nucleotides are TGTGCCAGCAGCGCCGACAGGGGGTATCAGCCCCAGCATTTT. Translated: CASSADRGYQPQHF.

The chain is built from TRBV19 and TRBJ2-3; 12 nucleotides match TRBD1. Germline CDR1 and CDR2: LNHDA and SQIVND (reference sequence). The J segment lost 5 bases and the V segment lost 6 bases, leaving 9 bases of the junction unmatched. This CDR3 spans 16 amino acids. The CDR3 DNA reads TGTGCCAGTAGGGAACCGGGACAGGGGGCAAAAGATACGCAGTATTTT. It encodes CASREPGQGAKDTQYF.

DNA for the CDR3: TGTGCCAGCAGTTTCCGGACTAGCGGAACCGGGGAGCTGTTTTTT. It is translated as CASSFRTSGTGELFF. The chain couples TRBV27 to TRBJ2-2; 10 bases are shared with TRBD2. The CDR3 runs 15 residues. CDR1 MNHEY and CDR2 SMNVEV come from the germline V gene (reference sequence). V trimming: 3 bases; J trimming: 5 bases; junction bases outside the gene matches: 3.

The chain carries TRBV10-3 and TRBJ2-5, with TRBD2 matching over 9 bases. The DNA matches TRBJ2-7 better at its end, which makes the J call doubtful. This CDR3 comprises 15 residues. Germline CDR1 reads ENHRY; CDR2 reads SYGVKD. This chain's CDR3 is CAISDGGGGGYEQYF. The CDR3 nucleotides are TGTGCCATCAGTGATGGCGGGGGGGGAGGCTACGAGCAGTACTTC.

V usage is TRBV28 and J usage is TRBJ1-1; D ambiguous. Trimming removed 2 bases at V and 4 bases at J, with 11 bases between. Germline V lookup: CDR1 MDHEN, CDR2 SYDVKM. There are 14 residues in the CDR3. The CDR3 coding sequence is TGTGCCAGCAGTTTACAGAGGGATGGCACTGAAGCTTTCTTT. Protein: CASSLQRDGTEAFF.

This sequence joins TRBV28 and TRBJ2-2; TRBD2 aligns across 8 bases. From germline, CDR1 is MDHEN and CDR2 SYDVKM. This CDR3 is 16 amino acids long. With V trimmed by 2 bases and J by 2 bases, 4 bases remained unmatched. CDR3 nucleotides: TGTGCCAGCAGTTTAATAGCGGGGCAAAACACCGGGGAGCTGTTTTTT. Protein: CASSLIAGQNTGELFF.

V usage is TRBV7-6 and J usage is TRBJ1-5; TRBD1 matches 8 bases. The trim removed 9 bases at V and 7 bases at J, leaving 17 bases unmatched. CDR1 and CDR2 (germline): SGHVS, FNYEAQ. This CDR3 contains 16 residues. CDR3 sequence: CARTDREKGLGQPQHF. The CDR3 DNA is TGTGCCAGGACGGACAGGGAAAAGGGGCTCGGCCAGCCCCAGCATTTT.

This chain links TRBV4-3 with TRBJ2-3, with 14 bases lining up with TRBD2. CDR1 is LGHNA and CDR2 is YSLEER in the germline V gene. After removal of 0 bases from V and 3 bases from J, the junction contained 8 bases not matched to a gene. CDR3 length equals 19 residues. The CDR3 loop is CASSQDRGLAGDLTDTQYF. Here the CDR3 DNA reads TGCGCCAGCAGCCAAGACCGGGGACTAGCGGGGGACCTAACAGATACGCAGTATTTT.

This clone was recorded once. The chain is built from TRBV5-1 and TRBJ1-1; 12 nucleotides line up with TRBD1. This CDR3 is built from 16 residues. CDR1 SGHRS and CDR2 YFSETQ come from the germline V gene. Trimming took 0 bases from V and 7 from J; bases not matched to a gene: 7. Written as DNA, the CDR3 is TGCGCCAGCAGCTTGGCCCGGGACAGGGGGCGTGATGAAGCTTTCTTT. This codes for CASSLARDRGRDEAFF.

The chain carries TRBV19 and TRBJ1-5, with 8 bases aligning to TRBD1. The J segment lost 2 bases and the V segment lost 1 base, leaving 1 base of the junction unmatched. Germline V gives CDR1 LNHDA, CDR2 SQIVND (reference sequence). The CDR3 extends over 15 amino acids. CDR3 protein: CASSIAGGGNQPQHF. CDR3 DNA: TGTGCCAGTAGTATAGCAGGGGGCGGCAATCAGCCCCAGCATTTT.

This chain connects TRBV7-9 to TRBJ1-2; TRBD1 might be the D (6 bases). V was pared by 1 base and J by 3 bases, with 15 bases between. CDR1 and CDR2 from the germline V gene are SEHNR and FQNEAQ (reference sequence). The CDR3 is 16 amino acids. CDR3 protein: CASSLGTGNFYYGYTF. The CDR3 coding sequence is TGTGCCAGCAGCTTAGGTACAGGGAACTTCTACTATGGCTACACCTTC.

The genes are TRBV6-1 and TRBJ1-1; 9 positions match TRBD1. With V trimmed by 7 bases and J by 11 bases, 17 bases remained unmatched. CDR1 and CDR2 (germline): MNHNS, SASEGT. The CDR3 has 15 residues. CDR3 bases: TGTGCCAGCACACTCAGTAGGACAGGGGCTTTGATGGCTTTCTTT. Residues: CASTLSRTGALMAFF.

The gene calls are TRBV19 and TRBJ1-3; D unclear. The germline V and J ends were trimmed by 0 bases and 0 bases, with 3 bases remaining between them. The CDR3 has 14 amino acids. Germline V gives CDR1 LNHDA, CDR2 SQIVND (reference sequence). The CDR3 coding sequence is TGTGCCAGTAGTATAGACGGCTCTGGAAACACCATATATTTT. Amino acid sequence: CASSIDGSGNTIYF.

The chain combines TRBV21-1 with TRBJ1-1. TRBV21-1 is recorded as a pseudogene. There are 12 residues in the CDR3. The CDR3 DNA reads TGTGCCAGCAGCAAAGAATCCGCTGAAGCTTTCTTT. Protein sequence: CASSKESAEAFF.

This clone was detected once. This chain links TRBV5-6 with TRBJ2-5; TRBD2 agrees at 7 bases. The CDR3 loop spans 17 amino acids. Germline loops: CDR1 SGHDT, CDR2 YYEEEE. The V segment lost 2 bases and the J segment 5 bases; nucleotides outside the gene matches: 15. Here the CDR3 reads CASSLNRLAQHGETQYF. CDR3 sequence (DNA): TGTGCCAGCAGCTTAAATCGACTAGCTCAGCATGGTGAGACCCAGTACTTC. The variable domain in full, with the rest retrieved from reference TRBV5-6 and TRBJ2-5, is DAGVTQSPTHLIKTRGQQVTLRCSPKSGHDTVSWYQQALGQGPQFIFQYYEEEERQRGNFPDRFSGHQFPNYSSELNVNALLLGDSALYLCASSLNRLAQHGETQYFGPGTRLLVL.